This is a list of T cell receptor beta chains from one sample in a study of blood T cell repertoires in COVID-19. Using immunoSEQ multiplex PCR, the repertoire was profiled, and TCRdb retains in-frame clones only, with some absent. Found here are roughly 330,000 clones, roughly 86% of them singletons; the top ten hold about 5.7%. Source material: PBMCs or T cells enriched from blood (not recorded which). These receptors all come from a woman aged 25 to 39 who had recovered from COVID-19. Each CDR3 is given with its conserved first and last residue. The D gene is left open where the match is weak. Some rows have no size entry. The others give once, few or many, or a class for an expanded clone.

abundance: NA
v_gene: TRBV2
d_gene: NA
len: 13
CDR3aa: CASIGGPDYGYTF

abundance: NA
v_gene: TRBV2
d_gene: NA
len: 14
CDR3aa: CASSRATVNEKLFF

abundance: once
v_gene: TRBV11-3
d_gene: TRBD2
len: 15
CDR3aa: CASSPSGSSYNEQFF

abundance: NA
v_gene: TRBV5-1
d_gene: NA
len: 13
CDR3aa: CASRLTSTDTQYF

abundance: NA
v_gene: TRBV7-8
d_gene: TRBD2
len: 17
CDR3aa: CASSLARTSGGYNEQFF

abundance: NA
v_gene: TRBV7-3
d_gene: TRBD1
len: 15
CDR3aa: CASSLKGQGDYGYTF

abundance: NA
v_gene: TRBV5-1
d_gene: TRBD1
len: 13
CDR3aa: CASSWDRVNEQFF

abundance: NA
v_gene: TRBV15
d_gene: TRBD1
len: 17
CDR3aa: CATSRRTDHRGRYEQYF

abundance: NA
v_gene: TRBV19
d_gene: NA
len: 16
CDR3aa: CASSIAGTLNTGELFF

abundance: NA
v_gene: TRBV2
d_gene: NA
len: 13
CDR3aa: CAGRRQNNYGYTF

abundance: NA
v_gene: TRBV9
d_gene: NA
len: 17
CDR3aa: CASSVEIGSGLNYGYTF

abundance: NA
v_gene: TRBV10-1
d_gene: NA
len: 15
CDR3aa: CASSDGGTNTGELFF

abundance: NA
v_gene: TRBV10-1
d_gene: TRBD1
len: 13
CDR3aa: CASSLLRDSEAFF

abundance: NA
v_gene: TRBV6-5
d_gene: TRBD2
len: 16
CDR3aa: CASSYSPAGGLYEQYF

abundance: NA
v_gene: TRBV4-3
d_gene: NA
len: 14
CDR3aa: CASSQGRGAYEQYF

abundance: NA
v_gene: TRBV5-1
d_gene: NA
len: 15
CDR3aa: CASSLVVAGTYEQYF

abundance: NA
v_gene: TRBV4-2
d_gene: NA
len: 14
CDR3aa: CASSQDLRAYEQYF

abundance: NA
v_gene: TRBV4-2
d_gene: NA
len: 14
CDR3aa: CASSQELRSYEQYF

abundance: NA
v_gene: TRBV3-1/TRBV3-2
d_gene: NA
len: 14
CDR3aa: CASSQVGGGYGYTF

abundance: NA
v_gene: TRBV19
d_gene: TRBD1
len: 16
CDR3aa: CASSPWDRGMNEKLFF

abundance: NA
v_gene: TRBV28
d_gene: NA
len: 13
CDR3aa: CASSSDWNYGYTF

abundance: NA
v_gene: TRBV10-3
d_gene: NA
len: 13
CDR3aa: CASGGGAQDEQYF

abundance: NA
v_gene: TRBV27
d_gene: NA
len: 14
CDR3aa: CASRKRQGFIEAFF

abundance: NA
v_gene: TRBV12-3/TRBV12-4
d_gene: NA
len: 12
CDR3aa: CASSRDSHGYTF

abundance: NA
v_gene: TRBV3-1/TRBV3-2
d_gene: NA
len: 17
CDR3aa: CASSQGPGRERPYEQYF

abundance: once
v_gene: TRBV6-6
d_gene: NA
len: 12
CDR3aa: CASSYDGNVLTF

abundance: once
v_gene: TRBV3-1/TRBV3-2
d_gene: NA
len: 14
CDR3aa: CASSQRGKNQPQHF

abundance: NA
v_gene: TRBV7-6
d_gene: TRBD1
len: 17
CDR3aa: CASSLQGAILNTGELFF

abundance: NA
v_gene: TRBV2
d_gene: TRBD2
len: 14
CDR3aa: CASSLAGGPNTQYF

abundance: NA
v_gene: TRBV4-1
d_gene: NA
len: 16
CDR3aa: CASSQVHSQGNEKLFF

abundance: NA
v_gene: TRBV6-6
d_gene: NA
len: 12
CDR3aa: CASSGVAGELFF

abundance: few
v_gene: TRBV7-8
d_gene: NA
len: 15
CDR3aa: CASSFSGGAIYGYTF

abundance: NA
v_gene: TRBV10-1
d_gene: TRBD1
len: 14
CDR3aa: CASSENIRGNEQYF

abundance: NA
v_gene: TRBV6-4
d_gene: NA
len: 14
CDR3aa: CASKRDTDTGELFF

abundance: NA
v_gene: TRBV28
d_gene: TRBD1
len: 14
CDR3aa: CASSTRDRESGQYF

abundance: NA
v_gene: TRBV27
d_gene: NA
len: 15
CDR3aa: CASSLSITSGDTIYF

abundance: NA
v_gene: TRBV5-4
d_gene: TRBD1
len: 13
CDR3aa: CASRGTENTEAFF

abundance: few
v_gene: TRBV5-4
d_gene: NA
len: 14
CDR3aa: CASSFGGINSPLHF

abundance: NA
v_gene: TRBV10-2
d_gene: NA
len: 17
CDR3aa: CASSESGRGGPGNTIYF

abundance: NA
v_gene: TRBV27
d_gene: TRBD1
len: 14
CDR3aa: CASSTRQGTDTQYF

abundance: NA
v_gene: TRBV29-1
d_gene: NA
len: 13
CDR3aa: CSVKSTGNSPLHF

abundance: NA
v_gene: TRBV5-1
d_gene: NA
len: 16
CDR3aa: CASSSGGGGYQETQYF

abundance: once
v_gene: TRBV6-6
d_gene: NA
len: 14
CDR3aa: CASRGGQSVETQYF

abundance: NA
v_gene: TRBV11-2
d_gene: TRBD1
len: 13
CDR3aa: CASSLDRGTEAFF

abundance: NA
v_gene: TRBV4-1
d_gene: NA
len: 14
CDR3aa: CASSQAAKKIGYTF

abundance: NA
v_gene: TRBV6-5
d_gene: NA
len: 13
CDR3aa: CASLPWPGSPLHF

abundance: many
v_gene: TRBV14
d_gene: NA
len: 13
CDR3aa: CASSWTAGTEAFF

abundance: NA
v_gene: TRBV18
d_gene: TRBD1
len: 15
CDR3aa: CASSPPGQPAWGYTF

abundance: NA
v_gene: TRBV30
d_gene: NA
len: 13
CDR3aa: CAWNYRANTEAFF

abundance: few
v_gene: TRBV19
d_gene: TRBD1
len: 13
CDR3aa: CASSTGAYTEAFF

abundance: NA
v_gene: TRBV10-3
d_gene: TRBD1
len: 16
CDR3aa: CAISDPDRGVKETQYF

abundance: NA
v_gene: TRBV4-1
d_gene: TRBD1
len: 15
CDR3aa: CASSAPGTGNQPQHF